This T cell receptor (beta chain) is from a study of T cell responses to AZD1222 COVID-19 vaccine. On this clone itself: What it binds is unknown.

The germline V gene encodes CDR1 LGHNA and CDR2 YSLEER. The CDR3 totals 16 residues. V was pared by 7 bases and J by 4 bases, with 10 bases of the junction left unmatched. The repertoire was sequenced with immunoSEQ multiplex PCR; TCRdb's copy has only in-frame clones and lacks some. The sample lists approximately 71,000 clones, around nine tenths occurring once. The study, taken as a whole, reports: In the spike-specific TCR repertoire, nearly half reportedly target unmutated variant regions.

Material: peripheral blood, obtained on day 0 of AZD1222 vaccination. The receptor comes from an adult in good health. This rearrangement joins TRBV4-3 to TRBJ2-3; 11 bases fit TRBD2. The DNA of the CDR3 is TGCGCCAGCACTCCATCCGGGACTAGCGGCTCAGATACGCAGTATTTT. Its protein is CASTPSGTSGSDTQYF.